The next 29 T cell receptor beta chains were all read from a single sample in a study of cytomegalovirus exposure and HLA in healthy donors. PCR was performed using 60 Vbeta and 13 Jbeta primers. The method was immunoSEQ multiplex PCR; TCRdb's version includes in-frame clones alone and lacks a portion of them. The sample has roughly 250,000 clones; 80% are singletons. The sample was PBMCs. The origin of the receptors is a girl aged 2 to 9 in good health and CMV-seronegative.

This chain uses TRBV28 with TRBJ1-2, with TRBD1 matching 8 bases. CDR3 length equals 16 residues. CDR1 is MDHEN and CDR2 is SYDVKM in the germline V gene. The junction had 17 bases not matched to a gene; V was cut back by 7 bases and J by 7 bases. CDR3 in DNA: TGTGCCAGCACCCTCGCTGGACAGGGTGGCGGTTTTGGCTACACCTTC. Translated: CASTLAGQGGGFGYTF.

V gene TRBV28 combines with J gene TRBJ2-3, with 10 bases fitting TRBD2. This CDR3 region has 16 residues. Germline assignment: CDR1 MDHEN and CDR2 SYDVKM. V shed 5 bases, J shed 4 bases, and the junction held 9 bases outside the gene matches. The CDR3, as DNA: TGTGCCAGCAGTCCATTCATAGCGGGGGGTGCAGATACGCAGTATTTT. Its translation: CASSPFIAGGADTQYF. Full variable domain (remainder filled in from reference TRBV28 and TRBJ2-3): DVKVTQSSRYLVKRTGEKVFLECVQDMDHENMFWYRQDPGLGLRLIYFSYDVKMKEKGDIPEGYSVSREKKERFSLILESASTNQTSMYLCASSPFIAGGADTQYFGPGTRLTVL.

The gene calls are TRBV19 and TRBJ2-6; the match to TRBD2 covers 7 bases. In germline, CDR1 is LNHDA, CDR2 SQIVND (reference sequence). CDR3 length: 16 amino acids. The trim removed 9 bases at V and 2 bases at J, leaving 10 bases unmatched. CDR3 DNA: TGTGCCAGCCTGGGGGGGACGGGAGCTGGGGCCAACGTCCTGACTTTC. Encoded protein: CASLGGTGAGANVLTF.

Regarding this clone: The junction does not match germline at one end; this may be a read error. This sequence joins TRBV5-1 and TRBJ2-4, with 8 bases identical to TRBD2. This CDR3 comprises 16 residues. In germline, CDR1 is SGHRS, CDR2 YFSETQ. The CDR3 here is CASSLFPGLAENIQYF. CDR3 bases: TGCGCCAGCAGCTTGTTCCCCGGACTAGCCGAAAACATTCAGTACTTC.

This rearrangement joins TRBV6-6 to TRBJ2-3, with D possibly matching TRBD2 (6 bases). Germline loops: CDR1 MNHNY, CDR2 SVGAGI (reference sequence). The CDR3 spans 13 residues. Trimming stripped 7 bases from V and 1 base from J, with 9 bases between. The CDR3 DNA sequence: TGTGCCAGCATCTTAGCGGGCACAGATACGCAGTATTTT. Translated, it gives CASILAGTDTQYF.

The chain employs TRBV6-4 and TRBJ2-3, with TRBD1 matching over 8 bases. The CDR3 length is 16 residues. CDR1 is MRHNA, CDR2 SNTAGT, per germline. V trimming: 2 bases; J trimming: 3 bases; junction bases outside the gene matches: 7. The CDR3 loop reads CASSDIQGAATDTQYF. The DNA for the CDR3 is TGTGCCAGCAGTGACATTCAGGGGGCGGCAACAGATACGCAGTATTTT.

The chain links TRBV2 to TRBJ1-5, with D unresolved. The CDR3 sequence is 12 residues long. V was trimmed by 5 bases and J by 0 bases, leaving 2 bases between them. Germline V gives CDR1 SNHLY, CDR2 FYNNEI. The CDR3 spells CASSYSNQPQHF. In DNA, the CDR3 is TGTGCCAGCAGTTATAGCAATCAGCCCCAGCATTTT.

This clone was seen only a few times. The chain couples TRBV6-1 to TRBJ2-3; the D gene is possibly TRBD1 (5 bases). With 2 bases removed from V and 2 bases from J, the gap between germline ends came to 14 bases. Germline V gene sequence: CDR1 MNHNS, CDR2 SASEGT. This CDR3 region has 16 residues. The CDR3 loop is CASSEFDSYPTDTQYF. The CDR3 bases are TGTGCCAGCAGTGAATTCGACAGTTATCCCACAGATACGCAGTATTTT.

This chain joins TRBV5-1 and TRBJ2-6; possibly TRBD2 for D (5 bases). V was cut by 6 bases and J by 2 bases, with 12 bases left in between. CDR1 is SGHRS, CDR2 YFSETQ, per germline. CDR3 size: 15 residues. CDR3 loop: CASTLVGTGANVLTF. DNA of the CDR3: TGCGCCAGCACACTAGTGGGAACTGGGGCCAACGTCCTGACTTTC.

V is TRBV10-3 and J is TRBJ2-7; unclear D gene. CDR3 length: 13 residues. The ends were cut back, 1 base at V and 5 bases at J, with 9 bases in the middle. Germline V gene sequence: CDR1 ENHRY, CDR2 SYGVKD. CDR3 amino acids: CAISEFERDEQYF. CDR3 DNA sequence: TGTGCCATCAGTGAGTTTGAACGGGACGAGCAGTACTTC.

This chain uses TRBV25-1 with TRBJ1-2, with a weak D call TRBD1 (5 bases). Germline V gene sequence: CDR1 MGHDK, CDR2 SYGVNS. The V end lost 9 bases, the J end lost 6 bases, and 11 bases lay between the germline ends. This CDR3 comprises 11 residues. The CDR3 protein is CASNQGDGYTF. CDR3 coding DNA: TGTGCCAGTAACCAGGGTGATGGCTACACCTTC.

The chain is built from TRBV5-1 and TRBJ2-2; D is possibly TRBD1 (5 bases). Per germline, CDR1 SGHRS and CDR2 YFSETQ. V was cut by 2 bases and J by 5 bases, with 22 bases left in between. This CDR3 spans 18 amino acids. As DNA, the CDR3 is TGCGCCAGCAGCTTTAGGATACAGGACAACTGGGGAACCGGGGAGCTGTTTTTT. Translation: CASSFRIQDNWGTGELFF.

The chain is built from TRBV11-2 and TRBJ2-7; 9 bases map to TRBD2. J lost 2 bases, V lost 1 base, and 0 bases had no gene match. The CDR3 has 14 residues. The germline CDR1 and CDR2 sequences are SGHAT and FQNNGV. CDR3 amino acids: CASSLGLAAYEQYF. CDR3 nucleotides: TGTGCCAGCAGCTTAGGACTAGCGGCCTACGAGCAGTACTTC.

The chain combines TRBV10-1 with TRBJ1-2; D not certain. V dropped 2 bases and J dropped 2 bases, with 6 bases sitting between them. There are 13 residues in the CDR3. Germline V lookup: CDR1 WNHNN, CDR2 SYGVQD (reference sequence). CDR3 bases: TGCGCCAGCAGTGAGACGGAGAACTATGGCTACACCTTC. Protein product: CASSETENYGYTF.

The chain couples TRBV5-1 to TRBJ2-7, with 10 bases matching TRBD1. The V segment lost 3 bases and the J segment 6 bases; nucleotides outside the gene matches: 9. Germline assignment: CDR1 SGHRS and CDR2 YFSETQ. This CDR3 spans 15 amino acids. CDR3 in DNA: TGCGCCAGCAGCTACGGGACAGGGGTTATGGGCGAGCAGTACTTC. Translation: CASSYGTGVMGEQYF.

The chain carries TRBV10-3 and TRBJ2-1, with 11 bases lining up with TRBD1. After removal of 5 bases from V and 0 bases from J, the junction contained 9 bases not matched to a gene. The CDR3 sequence is 18 residues long. Germline CDR1 and CDR2: ENHRY and SYGVKD. CDR3 sequence (DNA): TGTGCCATCAGTACCGGACAGGGGGCCACAGCCTCCTACAATGAGCAGTTCTTC. It encodes CAISTGQGATASYNEQFF.

This chain joins TRBV27 and TRBJ2-7; tentative D call: TRBD2 (7 bases). The CDR3 contains 15 residues. In germline, CDR1 is MNHEY, CDR2 SMNVEV (reference sequence). V gave up 6 bases and J gave up 3 bases, with 18 bases separating them. CDR3 sequence reads: CASRRGVGGYYEQYF. CDR3 in DNA: TGTGCCAGCAGGAGGGGGGTGGGGGGGTACTACGAGCAGTACTTC.

The chain uses TRBV2 and TRBJ1-2; 7 bases are shared with TRBD1. Trimming removed 6 bases from V and 14 bases from J; junction bases left unmatched: 18. Germline CDR1 reads SNHLY; CDR2 reads FYNNEI. The CDR3 sequence is 14 residues long. The CDR3 reads CASRVLTGILRETF. CDR3 nucleotides: TGTGCCAGCAGGGTCCTGACAGGGATCCTTAGGGAGACCTTC.

The chain couples TRBV30 to TRBJ1-6, with a possible D match to TRBD1 (5 bases). The CDR3 totals 13 residues. Germline V CDR1 and CDR2: GTSNPN, SVGIG (reference sequence). The germline V and J ends were trimmed by 3 bases and 7 bases, with 10 bases remaining between them. The CDR3 coding sequence is TGTGCCTGGAGAGATAACAGGAATTCACCCCTCCACTTT. This sequence encodes CAWRDNRNSPLHF.

This clone was observed a handful of times. The genes are TRBV19 and TRBJ1-4, with unresolved D. With 3 bases removed from V and 8 bases from J, the gap between germline ends came to 13 bases. Germline CDR1 reads LNHDA; CDR2 reads SQIVND (reference sequence). CDR3 length equals 14 residues. CDR3 nucleotide sequence: TGTGCCAGTAGTATGCTAGGCCGGCAGGAAAAACTGTTTTTT. Protein sequence: CASSMLGRQEKLFF.

This clone has more than one count but fewer than ten. The chain is built from TRBV30 and TRBJ2-1, with D perhaps matching TRBD2 (6 bases). The CDR3 runs to 14 residues. The V and J ends lost 3 bases and 1 base respectively, with 10 bases between them. Germline V gene lookup returns CDR1 GTSNPN and CDR2 SVGIG (reference sequence). In nucleotides, the CDR3 is TGTGCCTGGAGCGCGGGGTCATCCTACAATGAGCAGTTCTTC. It translates to CAWSAGSSYNEQFF.

The chain links TRBV27 to TRBJ2-3; 11 nucleotides line up with TRBD2. This CDR3 has 15 amino acids. Germline CDR1 and CDR2: MNHEY and SMNVEV (reference sequence). Trimming cost V 5 bases and J 6 bases; bases outside gene matches: 7. CDR3 in DNA: TGTGCCAGCAGTACACTAGCGGGGGTTGCGGATACGCAGTATTTT. It translates to CASSTLAGVADTQYF.

The rearrangement links TRBV12-5 to TRBJ2-1; a weak D match, TRBD1 (5 bases). V dropped 4 bases and J dropped 3 bases, with 13 bases sitting between them. There are 15 residues in the CDR3. Germline V gene lookup returns CDR1 LGHNT and CDR2 FRNRAP. For the CDR3, the DNA is TGTGCTAGTGGTTCCGGACACACCGACTACAATGAGCAGTTCTTC. Its translation: CASGSGHTDYNEQFF.

The rearrangement links TRBV27 to TRBJ2-1, with a weak D call TRBD2 (6 bases). The germline V and J ends were trimmed by 6 bases and 2 bases, with 14 bases remaining between them. The germline CDR1 and CDR2 sequences are MNHEY and SMNVEV (reference sequence). The CDR3 contains 15 residues. The CDR3 reads CASSLEGTPYNEQFF. CDR3 DNA: TGTGCCAGCAGCCTTGAGGGGACTCCCTACAATGAGCAGTTCTTC.

The genes are TRBV19 and TRBJ1-3; maybe TRBD1 (6 bases). Germline loops: CDR1 LNHDA, CDR2 SQIVND (reference sequence). With 3 bases removed from V and 0 bases from J, the gap between germline ends came to 9 bases. The CDR3 has 15 amino acids. The CDR3 DNA is TGTGCCAGTAGTATTATGGACAGCTCTGGAAACACCATATATTTT. Its protein product is CASSIMDSSGNTIYF.

V and J are TRBV7-6 and TRBJ2-3, with unresolved D. CDR3 length: 16 residues. Germline values: CDR1 SGHVS, CDR2 FNYEAQ. Trimming removed 4 bases at V and 4 bases at J, with 18 bases between. The CDR3 DNA sequence: TGTGCCAGCAGCTCCTTACTTAGCTTCGAGGCAGATACGCAGTATTTT. Translating gives CASSSLLSFEADTQYF.

The chain links TRBV7-3 to TRBJ2-5; 12 nucleotides line up with TRBD1. V lost 5 bases to trimming and J lost 2 bases; unmatched junction nucleotides: 12. The CDR3 is 18 residues long. Germline CDR1 reads SGHTA; CDR2 reads FQGTGA. CDR3 protein: CASSRKGQGAFLQETQYF. The CDR3 DNA sequence: TGTGCCAGCAGCCGTAAGGGACAGGGGGCCTTCTTACAAGAGACCCAGTACTTC.

The chain combines TRBV18 with TRBJ2-3, with a tentative D call TRBD2 (6 bases). The V end lost 3 bases, the J end lost 2 bases, and 15 bases lay between the germline ends. The germline V gene encodes CDR1 KGHSH and CDR2 LQKENI. The CDR3 is 16 residues long. The CDR3 sequence: CASSPRGGRNTDTQYF. The CDR3 DNA sequence: TGTGCCAGCTCACCGAGAGGTGGGAGGAACACAGATACGCAGTATTTT.

This clone occurred once. The chain links TRBV10-3 to TRBJ2-7; tentative D call: TRBD2 (6 bases). This CDR3 spans 16 amino acids. Trimming removed 3 bases at V and 2 bases at J, with 17 bases between. Germline assignment: CDR1 ENHRY and CDR2 SYGVKD. This chain's CDR3 is CAISEVAESTTYEQYF. CDR3 DNA sequence: TGTGCCATCAGTGAAGTAGCGGAGAGCACAACCTACGAGCAGTACTTC.